The clone carrying this T cell receptor (beta chain) was recorded once. Its antigen is not known. These data belong to a study of PD-1 blockade in classical Hodgkin lymphoma. Study as a whole: Patients had nivolumab dosed at 3 mg/kg, delivered intravenously every 2 weeks.

V trimming: 10 bases; J trimming: 3 bases; junction bases outside the gene matches: 12. The V gene's germline CDR1 is MNHEY and CDR2 SVGAGI. The CDR3 covers 15 residues. Clones were sequenced by immunoSEQ multiplex PCR, and TCRdb holds only the in-frame ones, with some missing. The table shows tens of thousands of clones, with approximately 86% occurring only once. Notes on the study in general: Differences between repertoires have undefined causes, possibly disease activity or prior therapy.

The time point denotes: cycle 4 day 1 (C4D1), after 6 weeks of nivolumab. Every single patient, without exception, relapsed after autologous stem cell transplantation, and brentuximab vedotin exposure varied. By magnetic negative selection, CD4+ T cells were purified from thawed PBMCs. This receptor was obtained from a human donor with classical Hodgkin lymphoma. The material sequenced was CD4+ T cells from blood, taken before the fourth cycle of nivolumab. The chain uses TRBV6-5 and TRBJ1-1; TRBD1 aligns across 9 bases. The CDR3 reads CATARTGVMDTEAFF. The CDR3, as DNA: TGTGCCACTGCCCGGACAGGGGTGATGGACACTGAAGCTTTCTTT.